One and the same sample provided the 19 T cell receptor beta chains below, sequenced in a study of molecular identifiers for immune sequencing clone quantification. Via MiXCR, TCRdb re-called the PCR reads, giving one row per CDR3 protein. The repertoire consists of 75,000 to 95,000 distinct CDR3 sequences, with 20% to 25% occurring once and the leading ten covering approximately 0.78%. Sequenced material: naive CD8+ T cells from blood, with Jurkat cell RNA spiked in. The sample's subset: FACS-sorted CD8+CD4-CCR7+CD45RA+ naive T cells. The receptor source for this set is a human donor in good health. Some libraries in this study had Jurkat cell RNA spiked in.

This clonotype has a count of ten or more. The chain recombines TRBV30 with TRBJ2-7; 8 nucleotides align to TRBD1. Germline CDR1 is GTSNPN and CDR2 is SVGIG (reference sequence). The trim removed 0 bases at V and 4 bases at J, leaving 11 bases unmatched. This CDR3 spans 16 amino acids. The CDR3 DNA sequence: TGTGCCTGGAGTGTACTCGGGACAGGAATTTCTTACGAGCAGTACTTC. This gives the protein CAWSVLGTGISYEQYF.

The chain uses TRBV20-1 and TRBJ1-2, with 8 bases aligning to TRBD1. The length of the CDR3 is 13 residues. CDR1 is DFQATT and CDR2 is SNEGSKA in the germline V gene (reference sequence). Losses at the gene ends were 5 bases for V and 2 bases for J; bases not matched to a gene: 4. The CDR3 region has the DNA TGCAGTGCTGGAAGGACAGGGAACTATGGCTACACCTTC. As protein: CSAGRTGNYGYTF.

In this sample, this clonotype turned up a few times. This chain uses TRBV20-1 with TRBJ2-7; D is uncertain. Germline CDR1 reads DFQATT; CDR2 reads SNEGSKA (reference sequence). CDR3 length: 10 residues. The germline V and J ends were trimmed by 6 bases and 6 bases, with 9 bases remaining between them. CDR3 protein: CSANIAEQYF. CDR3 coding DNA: TGCAGTGCAAACATAGCCGAGCAGTACTTC.

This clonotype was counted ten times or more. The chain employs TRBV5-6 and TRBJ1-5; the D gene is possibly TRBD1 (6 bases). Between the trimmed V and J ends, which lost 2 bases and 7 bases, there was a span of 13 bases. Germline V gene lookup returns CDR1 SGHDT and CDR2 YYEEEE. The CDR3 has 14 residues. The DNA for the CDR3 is TGTGCCAGCAGCTTTATGTCGGGGACACAGCCCCAGCATTTT. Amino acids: CASSFMSGTQPQHF.

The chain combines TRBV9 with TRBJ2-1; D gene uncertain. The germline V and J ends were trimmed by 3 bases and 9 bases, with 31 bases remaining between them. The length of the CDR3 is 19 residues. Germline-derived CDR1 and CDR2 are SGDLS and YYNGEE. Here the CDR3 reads CASSDPLDTVRATVAEQFF. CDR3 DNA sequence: TGTGCCAGCAGCGACCCCCTTGATACGGTAAGGGCCACTGTCGCTGAGCAGTTCTTC. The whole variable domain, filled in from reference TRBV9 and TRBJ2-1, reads DSGVTQTPKHLITATGQRVTLRCSPRSGDLSVYWYQQSLDQGLQFLIQYYNGEERAKGNILERFSAQQFPDLHSELNLSSLELGDSALYFCASSDPLDTVRATVAEQFFGPGTRLTVL.

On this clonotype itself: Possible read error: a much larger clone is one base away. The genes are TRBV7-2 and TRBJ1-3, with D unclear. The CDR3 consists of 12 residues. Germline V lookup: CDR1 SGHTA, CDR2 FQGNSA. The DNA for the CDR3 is TGTGCCAGCAGCTCGTTACTAGACACCTTATATTTT. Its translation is CASSSLLDTLYF.

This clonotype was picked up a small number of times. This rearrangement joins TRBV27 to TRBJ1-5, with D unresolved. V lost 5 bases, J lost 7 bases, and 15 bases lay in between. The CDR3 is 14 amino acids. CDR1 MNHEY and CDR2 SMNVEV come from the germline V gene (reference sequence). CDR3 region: CASSAFGSEQPQHF. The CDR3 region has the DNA TGTGCCAGCAGTGCCTTTGGGTCGGAGCAGCCCCAGCATTTT.

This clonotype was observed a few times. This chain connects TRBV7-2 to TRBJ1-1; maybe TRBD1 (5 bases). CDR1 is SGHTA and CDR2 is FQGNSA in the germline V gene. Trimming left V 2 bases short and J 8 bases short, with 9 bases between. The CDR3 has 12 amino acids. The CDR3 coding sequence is TGTGCCAGCAGCTTACAAGGGGCCGAAGCTTTCTTT. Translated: CASSLQGAEAFF.

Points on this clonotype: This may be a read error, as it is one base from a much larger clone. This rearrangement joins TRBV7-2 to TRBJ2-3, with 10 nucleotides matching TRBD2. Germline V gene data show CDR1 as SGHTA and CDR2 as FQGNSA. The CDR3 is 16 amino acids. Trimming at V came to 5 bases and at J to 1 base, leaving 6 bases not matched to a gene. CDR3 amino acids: CASSPGLAVRTDTQYF. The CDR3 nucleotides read TGTGCCAGCAGCCCCGGACTAGCGGTCCGCACAGATACGCAGTATTTT. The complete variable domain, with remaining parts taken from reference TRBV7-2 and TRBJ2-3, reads GAGVSQSPSNKVTEKGKDVELRCDPISGHTALYWYRQSLGQGLEFLIYFQGNSAPDKSGLPSDRFSAERTGGSVSTLTIQRTQQEDSAVYLCASSPGLAVRTDTQYFGPGTRLTVL.

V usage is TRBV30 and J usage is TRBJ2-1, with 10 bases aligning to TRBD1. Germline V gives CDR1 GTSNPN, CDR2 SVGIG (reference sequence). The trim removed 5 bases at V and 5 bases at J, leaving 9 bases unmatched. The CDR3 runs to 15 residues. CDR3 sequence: CAWGPTGGFHNEQFF. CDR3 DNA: TGTGCCTGGGGCCCGACAGGGGGCTTCCACAATGAGCAGTTCTTC.

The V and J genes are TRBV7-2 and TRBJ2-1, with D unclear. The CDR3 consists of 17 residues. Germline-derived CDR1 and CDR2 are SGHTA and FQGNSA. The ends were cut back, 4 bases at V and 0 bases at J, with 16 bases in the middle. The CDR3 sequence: CASSWTPAAVSYNEQFF. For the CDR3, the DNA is TGTGCCAGCAGCTGGACCCCGGCGGCCGTCTCCTACAATGAGCAGTTCTTC.

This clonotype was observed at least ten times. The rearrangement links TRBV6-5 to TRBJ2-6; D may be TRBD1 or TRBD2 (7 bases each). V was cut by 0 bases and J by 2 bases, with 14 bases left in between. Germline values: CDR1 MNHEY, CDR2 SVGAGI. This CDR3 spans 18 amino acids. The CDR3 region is CASSYSTGRVPGANVLTF. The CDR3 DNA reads TGTGCCAGCAGTTACTCGACAGGGAGGGTACCTGGGGCCAACGTCCTGACTTTC.

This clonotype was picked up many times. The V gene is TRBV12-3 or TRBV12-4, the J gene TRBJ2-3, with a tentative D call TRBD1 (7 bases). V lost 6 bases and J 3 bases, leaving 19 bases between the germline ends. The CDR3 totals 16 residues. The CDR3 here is CASRRHSGGLTDTQYF. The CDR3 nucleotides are TGTGCCAGCAGGCGCCATTCAGGGGGGTTGACAGATACGCAGTATTTT.

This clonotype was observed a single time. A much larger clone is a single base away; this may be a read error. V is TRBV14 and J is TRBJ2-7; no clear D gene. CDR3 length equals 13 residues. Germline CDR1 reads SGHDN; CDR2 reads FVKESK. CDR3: CASSLTAHYERYF. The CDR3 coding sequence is TGTGCCAGCAGCCTCACGGCCCACTACGAGCGGTACTTC.

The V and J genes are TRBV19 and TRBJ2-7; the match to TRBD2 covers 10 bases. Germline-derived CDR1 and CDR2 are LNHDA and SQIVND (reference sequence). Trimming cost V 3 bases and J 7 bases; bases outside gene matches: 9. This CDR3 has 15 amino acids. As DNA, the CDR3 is TGTGCCAGTAGTATTTCAGCGGGAGGGCCGGGGGAGCAGTACTTC. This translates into CASSISAGGPGEQYF.

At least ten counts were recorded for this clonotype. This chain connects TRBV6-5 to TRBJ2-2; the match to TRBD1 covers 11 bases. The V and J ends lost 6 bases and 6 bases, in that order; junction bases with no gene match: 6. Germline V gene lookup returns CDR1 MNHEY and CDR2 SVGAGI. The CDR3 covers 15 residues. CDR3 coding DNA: TGTGCCAGCAGACTGGACAGGGGGCTATCCGGGGAGCTGTTTTTT. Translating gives CASRLDRGLSGELFF.

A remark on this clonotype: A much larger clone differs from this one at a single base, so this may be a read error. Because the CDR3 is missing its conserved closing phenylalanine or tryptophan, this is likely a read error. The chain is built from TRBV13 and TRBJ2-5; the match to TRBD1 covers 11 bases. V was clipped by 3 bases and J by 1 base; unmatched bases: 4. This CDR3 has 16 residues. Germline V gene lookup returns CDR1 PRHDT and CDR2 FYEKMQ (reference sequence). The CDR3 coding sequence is TGTGCCAGCAGCTTTAGGACAGGGGGCCTCCAAGAGACCCAGTACCTC. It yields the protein CASSFRTGGLQETQYL.

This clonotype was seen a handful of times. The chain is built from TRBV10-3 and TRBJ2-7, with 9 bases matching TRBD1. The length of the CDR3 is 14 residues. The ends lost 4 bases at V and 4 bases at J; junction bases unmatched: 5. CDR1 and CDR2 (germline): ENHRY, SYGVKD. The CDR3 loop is CAISVTDRGYEQYF. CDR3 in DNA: TGTGCCATCAGTGTCACGGACAGGGGTTACGAGCAGTACTTC.

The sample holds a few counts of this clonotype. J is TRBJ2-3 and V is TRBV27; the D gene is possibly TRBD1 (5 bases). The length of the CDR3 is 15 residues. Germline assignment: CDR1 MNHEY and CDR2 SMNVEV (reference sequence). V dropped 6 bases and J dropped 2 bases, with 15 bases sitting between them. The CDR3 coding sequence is TGTGCCAGCAGCCCCATGGGCGGACACACAGATACGCAGTATTTT. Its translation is CASSPMGGHTDTQYF.